This TCR beta chain was sequenced for a study of blood T cells in healthy people across ages. It was with a sample-barcoded 5' primer and a J-beta primer mix that a second PCR of roughly 6 to 11 cycles was run. Each single sample gave us at least 3 million CDR3-containing paired-end reads. TCRdb re-called the 5' RACE reads through MiXCR, storing one row per CDR3 protein. The profile shows 450,000 to 600,000 distinct CDR3 sequences, over 25% of them singletons. Points from the study as a whole: Roughly linearly, TCR beta diversity per million T cells fell as age increased. Both naive CD4+ cell counts and diversity were greater in long-lived donors than in aged donors.

This clonotype was seen a handful of times. Its target is not known. The CDR3 runs 13 residues. CDR1 and CDR2 from the germline V gene are SNHLY and FYNNEI. The same sample was also used in a study of T cells of mothers and their children. That source adds: No T cell clones of persistent microchimeric origin were detected.

The chain has TRBV2 and TRBJ2-3; possibly TRBD2 for D (6 bases). What was sequenced was blood. The clonotype originates from a boy aged 2 to 10 in good health. The CDR3 loop is CASSGDGTDTQYF. The CDR3 coding sequence is TGTGCTAGCTCGGGGGACGGAACAGATACGCAGTATTTT.